These 24 T cell receptor beta chains were sequenced from one sample in a study of metastatic and nonmetastatic thyroid tumors. From the PCR reads, TCRdb re-called clones with MiXCR. The sample contains around 30,000 clones, approximately 17% of which appear only once. No treatment had been given to any patient before thyroid surgery. Sequences were obtained from blood. The receptors come from a female donor with papillary thyroid cancer or a benign thyroid nodule (not recorded which). Some clones in this sample may be carry-over from other donors' samples.

This clone has ten or more counts. The chain combines TRBV5-5 with TRBJ1-2; no reliable D call. The V gene lost 2 bases and the J gene lost 1 base, with 9 bases spanning the gap. The CDR3 is made up of 14 amino acids. In germline, CDR1 is SGHKS, CDR2 YYEKEE (reference sequence). The CDR3 nucleotides are TGTGCCAGCAGCTTTACGGAGGATAACTATGGCTACACCTTC. Protein sequence: CASSFTEDNYGYTF.

V and J are TRBV11-2 and TRBJ1-2; possible D gene TRBD1, 5 bases. V shed 4 bases and J shed 3 bases, with 18 bases lying between them. The germline V gene encodes CDR1 SGHAT and CDR2 FQNNGV. The CDR3 is 16 residues long. The CDR3 loop reads CASSSRFRVQDYGYTF. CDR3 bases: TGTGCCAGCAGCTCACGGTTCAGGGTACAGGACTATGGCTACACCTTC.

This clone was seen many times. V gene TRBV6-1 combines with J gene TRBJ2-3, with 9 bases lining up with TRBD2. The ends lost 5 bases at V and 4 bases at J; junction bases unmatched: 4. CDR1 is MNHNS, CDR2 SASEGT, per germline. The CDR3 covers 14 residues. CDR3 protein: CASSIAGEADTQYF. CDR3 nucleotides: TGTGCCAGCAGTATAGCGGGGGAGGCAGATACGCAGTATTTT.

This clone has a count of ten or more. The junction differs from germline at one of its ends, possibly a read error. Within the sample, other DNA sequences also encode this same CDR3. The chain employs TRBV5-6 and TRBJ1-3, with TRBD1 as a possible D gene (5 bases). The germline V gene encodes CDR1 SGHDT and CDR2 YYEEEE. This CDR3 spans 14 amino acids. CDR3 sequence (DNA): TGTGCTAGCAGGACGGGGGTCTCTGGAAACACCATATATTTT. Amino acids: CASRTGVSGNTIYF.

This clone appeared many times. Mismatch with germline at one junction end may stem from a read error. This rearrangement joins TRBV30 to TRBJ2-1; D gene unclear. The CDR3 loop spans 14 amino acids. The germline gives CDR1 GTSNPN, CDR2 SVGIG (reference sequence). The CDR3 DNA reads TGTGCCTGGAGTAGAACGAGCTCCTACAATGGGCAGTTCTTC. It translates to CAWSRTSSYNGQFF.

Details on this clone: A much larger clone differs from this one at a single base, so this may be a read error. The CDR3 DNA reads TGTGCCAGCAGCTTTGACAGTGTCGCTAGCAGGGATGAGCAGTTCTTC. Translation: CASSFDSVASRDEQFF. The rearrangement uses TRBV5-6 and TRBJ2-1; tentatively, D is TRBD1 or TRBD2 (5 bases each). The germline V gene has CDR1 SGHDT and CDR2 YYEEEE. The V end was cut by 2 bases, the J end by 8 bases, with 20 bases between. This CDR3 has 16 amino acids.

This clone was seen at least ten times. A read error may account for a junction end that differs from germline. The V and J genes are TRBV7-2 and TRBJ1-1, with D unresolved. CDR1 is SGHTA and CDR2 is FQGNSA in the germline V gene. The CDR3 is 17 residues long. CDR3 protein: CVSSSTLARRILPEAFF. In DNA form, the CDR3 reads TGTGTCAGCAGCTCAACATTAGCTCGAAGGATCTTACCTGAAGCTTTCTTT.

This clone was seen once. The junction does not match germline at one end; this may be a read error. V is TRBV7-2 and J is TRBJ2-1; tentatively, D is TRBD2 (6 bases). Germline loops: CDR1 SGHTA, CDR2 FQGNSA. The CDR3 totals 14 residues. CDR3 in DNA: TGTGCCAGCAGCCAGCGTACTAGCATCAATGAGCATTTCTTC. This codes for CASSQRTSINEHFF.

In this sample, this clone turned up many times. A read error is possible here, since a much larger clone lies one base away. This CDR3 is also generated by other DNA sequences in the sample. The gene calls are TRBV19 and TRBJ2-4; D is unresolved. This CDR3 region has 14 residues. Per germline, CDR1 LNHDA and CDR2 SQIVND (reference sequence). The V end was cut by 5 bases, the J end by 7 bases, with 15 bases between. The CDR3 region is CASSEDGNKNIQYF. The CDR3 DNA follows: TGTGCCAGTAGTGAGGACGGCAACAAGAACATTCAGTACTTC.

This clone is classed as medium-sized (0.01 to 0.1%). The chain combines TRBV20-1 with TRBJ1-6; D uncertain. The CDR3 runs 13 residues. Germline V lookup: CDR1 DFQATT, CDR2 SNEGSKA (reference sequence). With 4 bases removed from V and 7 bases from J, the gap between germline ends came to 11 bases. The CDR3 spells CSATLPANSPLHF. DNA of the CDR3: TGCAGTGCTACACTACCGGCAAATTCACCCCTCCACTTT.

This clone was counted at least ten times. The chain combines TRBV5-1 with TRBJ2-1; D might be TRBD1 (5 bases). From germline, CDR1 is SGHRS and CDR2 YFSETQ. V was trimmed by 0 bases and J by 2 bases, leaving 6 bases between them. The CDR3 is 14 residues long. In nucleotides, the CDR3 is TGCGCCAGCAGCTTGGAGGACACCTACAATGAGCAGTTCTTC. Translating gives CASSLEDTYNEQFF.

This clone was seen many times. This rearrangement joins TRBV27 to TRBJ2-1; perhaps TRBD2 as D (5 bases). The length of the CDR3 is 17 residues. Germline CDR1 and CDR2: MNHEY and SMNVEV (reference sequence). V was shortened by 1 base and J by 1 base, with 14 bases between the two germline ends. CDR3 protein: CASSLYGENPSYNEQFF. In DNA, the CDR3 is TGTGCCAGCAGTTTATACGGGGAGAACCCTTCCTACAATGAGCAGTTCTTC.

There are a few counts of this clone. A much larger clone is a single base away; this may be a read error. The rearrangement uses TRBV29-1 and TRBJ2-3, with D uncertain. The V gene's germline CDR1 is SQVTM and CDR2 ANQGSEA. The CDR3 totals 11 residues. The CDR3 protein is CIVPRRSTQYF. CDR3 DNA: TGCATCGTTCCCAGACGGTCTACGCAGTATTTT.

This clone was seen many times. The genes are TRBV7-2 and TRBJ1-2; unclear D gene. The CDR3 covers 15 residues. The V gene lost 5 bases and the J gene lost 6 bases, with 19 bases spanning the gap. The germline V gene encodes CDR1 SGHTA and CDR2 FQGNSA. The chain's CDR3 is CASSLGVLGFDGYTF. CDR3 coding DNA: TGTGCCAGCAGCCTAGGTGTTTTAGGGTTCGATGGCTACACCTTC.

This clone was observed many times. The rearrangement joins TRBV12-3 or TRBV12-4 to TRBJ2-3; TRBD2 might be the D (6 bases). V lost 4 bases, J lost 2 bases, and 13 bases lay in between. The CDR3 contains 15 residues. The CDR3 bases are TGTGCCAGCAGTTGGGGGGAGGCCTACACAGATACGCAGTATTTT. As protein: CASSWGEAYTDTQYF.

The chain has TRBV19 and TRBJ2-7; either TRBD1 or TRBD2 may fit D (5 bases each). Deletions cut 5 bases from V and 12 bases from J, with 26 bases between. Germline CDR1 reads LNHDA; CDR2 reads SQIVND (reference sequence). The CDR3 covers 15 residues. The CDR3: CASSHRDARSYDRYF. CDR3 nucleotide sequence: TGTGCCAGTAGTCACCGGGACGCCCGCTCCTACGATCGGTACTTC.

This clone was seen at least ten times. The chain has TRBV3-1 and TRBJ2-1; a possible D gene is TRBD2 (5 bases). V was cut by 0 bases and J by 15 bases, with 15 bases left in between. The CDR3 covers 13 residues. CDR1 and CDR2 (germline): LGHDT, YNNKEL (reference sequence). The CDR3 spells CASSQDPGLGLFF. The CDR3 DNA sequence: TGTGCCAGCAGCCAAGATCCTGGACTCGGCTTGTTCTTC.

Many counts were recorded for this clone. The rearrangement uses TRBV20-1 and TRBJ2-3; 8 bases match TRBD1. V was clipped by 0 bases and J by 5 bases; unmatched bases: 7. CDR1 is DFQATT and CDR2 is SNEGSKA in the germline V gene (reference sequence). The CDR3 has 15 amino acids. CDR3 bases: TGCAGTGCTAGAGATGGGGACAGGTCCAGAGATACGCAGTATTTT. Translation gives CSARDGDRSRDTQYF.

The sample holds many counts of this clone. This chain joins TRBV5-1 and TRBJ2-1, with 7 bases that match TRBD1. Per germline, CDR1 SGHRS and CDR2 YFSETQ. The junction had 3 bases not matched to a gene; V was cut back by 4 bases and J by 5 bases. There are 13 residues in the CDR3. The CDR3 coding sequence is TGCGCCAGCAGCCCGGGACAGAACAATGAGCAGTTCTTC. This encodes CASSPGQNNEQFF.

Of note for this clone: This may be a read error, as it is one base from a much larger clone. The chain is built from TRBV3-1 and TRBJ1-2; D perhaps matches TRBD1 (6 bases). The CDR3 loop spans 15 amino acids. CDR1 and CDR2 (germline): LGHDT, YNNKEL (reference sequence). CDR3 residues: CASGQKDRPNYGYTF. The CDR3 bases are TGTGCCAGCGGCCAAAAGGACAGACCCAACTATGGCTACACCTTC.

This clone was seen ten or more times. The chain combines TRBV28 with TRBJ1-1; D unclear. Germline V gene lookup returns CDR1 MDHEN and CDR2 SYDVKM. Trimming stripped 6 bases from V and 0 bases from J, with 17 bases between. This CDR3 region has 16 residues. The chain's CDR3 is CASSPPNFWLNTEAFF. The CDR3 DNA sequence: TGTGCCAGCAGCCCCCCCAATTTTTGGTTGAACACTGAAGCTTTCTTT.

This chain joins TRBV20-1 and TRBJ2-5; tentative D call: TRBD1 (6 bases). V gave up 1 base and J gave up 2 bases, with 17 bases separating them. CDR3 size: 16 residues. Germline CDR1 DFQATT, CDR2 SNEGSKA (reference sequence). CDR3 sequence reads: CSARGPPTGGQETQYF. The CDR3 coding sequence is TGCAGTGCTAGAGGGCCTCCGACAGGTGGGCAAGAGACCCAGTACTTC.

This clone came up many times. The chain couples TRBV20-1 to TRBJ2-2; 13 bases agree with TRBD2. Germline values: CDR1 DFQATT, CDR2 SNEGSKA (reference sequence). V lost 6 bases to trimming and J lost 4 bases; unmatched junction nucleotides: 2. The CDR3 sequence is 14 residues long. CDR3 sequence (DNA): TGCAGTGCCCGGACTAGCGGGGGCACCGGGGAGCTGTTTTTT. The encoded protein is CSARTSGGTGELFF.

This clone was recorded at least ten times. The chain carries TRBV7-9 and TRBJ2-7; a possible D gene is TRBD1 (6 bases). V lost 0 bases and J lost 5, with 14 bases in between. Germline V gene data show CDR1 as SEHNR and CDR2 as FQNEAQ (reference sequence). The CDR3 totals 15 residues. The CDR3 loop reads CASSLARPGENEQYF. Here the CDR3 DNA reads TGTGCCAGCAGCTTAGCGCGCCCAGGGGAAAACGAGCAGTACTTC.